These 27 T cell receptor beta chains share one sample of origin, sequenced in a study of blood T cell repertoires in COVID-19. Some clones are missing from TCRdb's copy, which holds only in-frame ones; the method was immunoSEQ multiplex PCR. The sample shows approximately 180,000 clones, 88% of them seen only once. Material for sequencing was peripheral blood. The source is a human donor in a cohort sampled during active COVID-19.

The CDR3 sequence is CASSTQGAWTGELFF. CDR3 sequence (DNA): TGTGCCAGTAGTACCCAGGGGGCTTGGACCGGGGAGCTGTTTTTT. The V gene is TRBV19, the J gene TRBJ2-2; 8 nucleotides align to TRBD1. Germline CDR1 is LNHDA and CDR2 is SQIVND (reference sequence). The CDR3 runs 15 residues. V lost 4 bases and J lost 5; bases outside the gene matches: 6.

V usage is TRBV9 and J usage is TRBJ2-1, with TRBD2 matching 8 bases. This CDR3 comprises 17 residues. The J segment lost 4 bases and the V segment lost 0 bases, leaving 9 bases of the junction unmatched. Germline loops: CDR1 SGDLS, CDR2 YYNGEE. The CDR3 here is CASSVGPSGGGYNEQFF. CDR3 nucleotides: TGTGCCAGCAGCGTAGGGCCCAGCGGGGGCGGTTACAATGAGCAGTTCTTC.

This rearrangement joins TRBV7-9 to TRBJ2-3, with D perhaps matching TRBD1 (6 bases). There are 14 residues in the CDR3. Trimming pared 5 bases from V and 4 bases from J, leaving 13 bases between. CDR1 is SEHNR and CDR2 is FQNEAQ in the germline V gene (reference sequence). The CDR3 is CASSLHTGPDTQYF. The DNA of the CDR3 is TGTGCCAGCAGCCTTCACACAGGGCCAGATACGCAGTATTTT.

J is TRBJ1-1 and V is TRBV19, with 10 bases fitting TRBD1. This CDR3 is 15 amino acids long. Unmatched junction bases numbered 6, after V lost 4 bases and J lost 4 bases. CDR1 is LNHDA, CDR2 SQIVND, per germline (reference sequence). Written as DNA, the CDR3 is TGTGCCAGTAGTACCGGGGACAGGGGAAGCACTGAAGCTTTCTTT. Translating it yields CASSTGDRGSTEAFF.

In its sample, this clone was seen once. The chain couples TRBV10-3 to TRBJ2-7; 7 bases are shared with TRBD2. Germline V gives CDR1 ENHRY, CDR2 SYGVKD. V lost 3 bases and J lost 4; bases outside the gene matches: 3. The CDR3 has 13 amino acids. CDR3 protein: CAISDGGSYEQYF. The CDR3 DNA reads as TGTGCCATCAGTGACGGGGGGTCGTACGAGCAGTACTTC.

The chain couples TRBV19 to TRBJ1-4, with D unclear. CDR3 length equals 15 residues. V lost 5 bases, J lost 0 bases, and 10 bases lay in between. Germline assignment: CDR1 LNHDA and CDR2 SQIVND (reference sequence). The CDR3 loop is CASSPGVATNEKLFF. The CDR3 DNA is TGTGCCAGTAGTCCGGGAGTTGCAACTAATGAAAAACTGTTTTTT.

The chain has TRBV11-2 and TRBJ1-1; 9 nucleotides agree with TRBD1. CDR1 SGHAT and CDR2 FQNNGV come from the germline V gene. The trim removed 5 bases at V and 4 bases at J, leaving 8 bases unmatched. This CDR3 is 15 amino acids long. In DNA form, the CDR3 reads TGTGCCAGCAGCCCGGGGACAGGGACGGGCACTGAAGCTTTCTTT. Encoded protein: CASSPGTGTGTEAFF.

CDR3 amino acids: CASSQAGQLNTEAFF. In nucleotides, the CDR3 is TGCGCCAGCAGCCAAGCGGGACAGTTGAACACTGAAGCTTTCTTT. The rearrangement links TRBV4-1 to TRBJ1-1; TRBD1 aligns across 7 bases. The CDR3 sequence is 15 residues long. Trimming cost V 1 base and J 0 bases; bases outside gene matches: 2. Germline assignment: CDR1 MGHRA and CDR2 YSYEKL.

The rearrangement links TRBV4-1 to TRBJ2-5; the match to TRBD1 covers 9 bases. This CDR3 contains 18 residues. Germline V lookup: CDR1 MGHRA, CDR2 YSYEKL. The V gene end was trimmed by 6 bases and the J gene end by 1 base; junction bases not matched to a gene: 15. CDR3 residues: CASRRPGQGENSQETQYF. The CDR3 bases are TGCGCCAGCAGGAGGCCGGGACAGGGAGAAAATTCCCAAGAGACCCAGTACTTC.

In its sample, this clone was seen a few times. This sequence joins TRBV18 and TRBJ1-5, with D maybe TRBD1 (6 bases). Trimming pared 4 bases from V and 7 bases from J, leaving 14 bases between. The CDR3 is made up of 14 amino acids. Germline CDR1 and CDR2: KGHSH and LQKENI. CDR3: CASSRSGGEQPQHF. Written as DNA, the CDR3 is TGTGCCAGCTCACGAAGCGGGGGCGAACAGCCCCAGCATTTT.

This chain joins TRBV18 and TRBJ2-1; TRBD2 matches at 11 bases. Germline trimming cut 2 bases from V and 0 bases from J; bases unmatched to any gene: 18. This CDR3 has 22 amino acids. CDR1 and CDR2 from the germline V gene are KGHSH and LQKENI. The CDR3 nucleotides read TGTGCCAGCTCACCAATAACTGGGCTAGCGGGGGGACCCCCAAGCTCCTACAATGAGCAGTTCTTC. This codes for CASSPITGLAGGPPSSYNEQFF.

V gene TRBV19 combines with J gene TRBJ2-7; no definite D call. CDR1 is LNHDA, CDR2 SQIVND, per germline (reference sequence). The CDR3 is made up of 14 amino acids. Trimming cost V 3 bases and J 6 bases, with 15 bases left between them. CDR3: CASSISPISREQYF. The CDR3 nucleotides read TGTGCCAGTAGTATTTCCCCTATATCACGCGAGCAGTACTTC. The whole variable domain, remainder taken from reference TRBV19 and TRBJ2-7, is DGGITQSPKYLFRKEGQNVTLSCEQNLNHDAMYWYRQDPGQGLRLIYYSQIVNDFQKGDIAEGYSVSREKKESFPLTVTSAQKNPTAFYLCASSISPISREQYFGPGTRLTVT.

Concerning this clone: The identical CDR3 is also encoded by other nucleotide sequences in the sample. V gene TRBV9 combines with J gene TRBJ2-3; 9 positions match TRBD1. This CDR3 is built from 15 residues. J was trimmed by 3 bases and V by 0 bases; bases with no gene match: 2. Germline V gene data show CDR1 as SGDLS and CDR2 as YYNGEE. The CDR3 DNA sequence: TGTGCCAGCAGCGTAGTCGACAGGGGGACAGATACGCAGTATTTT. As protein: CASSVVDRGTDTQYF.

The CDR3 spells CASSYSGTGAEAFF. Here the CDR3 DNA reads TGTGCCAGCAGTTACTCCGGGACAGGGGCTGAAGCTTTCTTT. The chain recombines TRBV6-6 with TRBJ1-1; TRBD1 matches at 10 bases. Unmatched junction bases numbered 1, after V lost 0 bases and J lost 6 bases. Germline CDR1 MNHNY, CDR2 SVGAGI (reference sequence). CDR3 length equals 14 residues.

V and J are TRBV11-2 and TRBJ2-3, with 14 bases identical to TRBD2. CDR1 SGHAT and CDR2 FQNNGV come from the germline V gene. The CDR3 covers 16 residues. J lost 1 base, V lost 3 bases, and 0 bases had no gene match. This CDR3 reads CASSLGLAGGTDTQYF. The CDR3 DNA reads TGTGCCAGCAGCTTGGGACTAGCGGGAGGCACAGATACGCAGTATTTT. The full variable domain, rest sourced from reference TRBV11-2 and TRBJ2-3, is EAGVAQSPRYKIIEKRQSVAFWCNPISGHATLYWYQQILGQGPKLLIQFQNNGVVDDSQLPKDRFSAERLKGVDSTLKIQPAKLEDSAVYLCASSLGLAGGTDTQYFGPGTRLTVL.

This clone was seen a single time. This chain joins TRBV19 and TRBJ2-5; 9 bases map to TRBD2. This CDR3 comprises 15 residues. Germline V gives CDR1 LNHDA, CDR2 SQIVND (reference sequence). J gave up 1 base and V 8 bases, and 8 bases lay outside the gene matches. CDR3 in DNA: TGTGCCAGTTCCTCGACTAGCGGTCTCCAAGAGACCCAGTACTTC. This codes for CASSSTSGLQETQYF.

The chain combines TRBV24-1 with TRBJ2-3; 12 bases line up with TRBD2. With 0 bases clipped from V and 4 bases from J, the junction kept 1 base outside the gene matches. CDR3 length: 16 amino acids. CDR1 and CDR2 from the germline V gene are KGHDR and SFDVKD. For the CDR3, the DNA is TGTGCCACCAGTGATTTGCTAGCGGGAGGGCCAGATACGCAGTATTTT. Translated: CATSDLLAGGPDTQYF.

Comments on this clone: The same CDR3 arises from other DNA sequences in this sample as well. V gene TRBV5-4 combines with J gene TRBJ2-4; 7 bases line up with TRBD2. The J segment lost 2 bases and the V segment lost 2 bases, leaving 10 bases of the junction unmatched. CDR3 length: 17 amino acids. Germline CDR1 and CDR2: SGHNT and YYREEE (reference sequence). The CDR3 region is CASSLAGGTLSKNIQYF. CDR3 bases: TGTGCCAGCAGCTTAGCCGGGGGGACGCTTTCCAAAAACATTCAGTACTTC. The full variable domain, in which reference TRBV5-4 and TRBJ2-4 provide the parts outside the CDR3, is ETGVTQSPTHLIKTRGQQVTLRCSSQSGHNTVSWYQQALGQGPQFIFQYYREEENGRGNFPPRFSGLQFPNYSSELNVNALELDDSALYLCASSLAGGTLSKNIQYFGAGTRLSVL.

The sample holds one count of this clone. The chain uses TRBV7-2 and TRBJ1-1, with D unresolved. Trimming took 7 bases from V and 4 from J, leaving 16 bases between them. In germline, CDR1 is SGHTA, CDR2 FQGNSA. There are 14 residues in the CDR3. DNA of the CDR3: TGTGCCAGCACCTTGATCGTAGGGAGCACTGAAGCTTTCTTT. Encoded protein: CASTLIVGSTEAFF.

The chain couples TRBV10-3 to TRBJ1-2; no firm D call. Trimming stripped 4 bases from V and 6 bases from J, with 15 bases between. The CDR3 has 14 amino acids. Germline CDR1 reads ENHRY; CDR2 reads SYGVKD. CDR3 protein: CAISGSLSVNGYTF. The CDR3 bases are TGTGCCATCAGTGGGTCGCTGAGTGTTAATGGCTACACCTTC.

The chain links TRBV15 to TRBJ2-7, with D maybe TRBD2 (6 bases). Germline loops: CDR1 LNHNV, CDR2 YYDKDF (reference sequence). This CDR3 spans 15 amino acids. The V and J ends lost 4 bases and 5 bases respectively, with 18 bases between them. This CDR3 is CATSKARRALDEQYF. The DNA of the CDR3 is TGTGCCACCAGCAAGGCGAGGAGGGCCCTCGACGAGCAGTACTTC.

The chain uses TRBV27 and TRBJ2-2, with 9 nucleotides matching TRBD2. This CDR3 contains 14 residues. Germline trimming cut 2 bases from V and 5 bases from J; bases unmatched to any gene: 0. Looked up from germline, CDR1 is MNHEY and CDR2 is SMNVEV (reference sequence). In DNA, the CDR3 is TGTGCCAGCAGTTTACTAGCGGGGACCGGGGAGCTGTTTTTT. The encoded protein is CASSLLAGTGELFF.

The chain uses TRBV30 and TRBJ1-6, with D maybe TRBD1 (6 bases). V was trimmed by 4 bases and J by 7 bases, leaving 11 bases between them. Germline lookup yields CDR1 GTSNPN and CDR2 SVGIG (reference sequence). The CDR3 loop spans 13 amino acids. CDR3 residues: CAWTPGANSPLHF. The CDR3 DNA sequence: TGTGCCTGGACACCAGGGGCAAATTCACCCCTCCACTTT. The whole variable domain, filled in from reference TRBV30 and TRBJ1-6, reads SQTIHQWPATLVQPVGSPLSLECTVEGTSNPNLYWYRQAAGRGLQLLFYSVGIGQISSEVPQNLSASRPQDRQFILSSKKLLLSDSGFYLCAWTPGANSPLHFGNGTRLTVT.

This rearrangement joins TRBV11-2 to TRBJ2-6; D is ambiguous. The CDR3 has 16 residues. The V end was cut by 2 bases, the J end by 1 base, with 9 bases between. Germline-derived CDR1 and CDR2 are SGHAT and FQNNGV. Here the CDR3 reads CASSLTGSSGANVLTF. DNA of the CDR3: TGTGCCAGCAGCTTAACCGGGTCATCTGGGGCCAACGTCCTGACTTTC.

V gene TRBV18 combines with J gene TRBJ2-1; D perhaps matches TRBD2 (6 bases). The CDR3 sequence is 17 residues long. The V gene lost 0 bases and the J gene lost 0 bases, with 12 bases spanning the gap. Germline V gene lookup returns CDR1 KGHSH and CDR2 LQKENI. The CDR3 region is CASSPPTGDSSYNEQFF. DNA for the CDR3: TGTGCCAGCTCACCACCGACGGGGGATAGCTCCTACAATGAGCAGTTCTTC.

V is TRBV7-9 and J is TRBJ1-1; the match to TRBD1 covers 7 bases. CDR3 size: 14 residues. CDR1 is SEHNR and CDR2 is FQNEAQ in the germline V gene (reference sequence). After removal of 6 bases from V and 2 bases from J, the junction contained 6 bases not matched to a gene. The CDR3 DNA follows: TGTGCCAGCAGTCCGGACAGGTCAAACACTGAAGCTTTCTTT. This sequence encodes CASSPDRSNTEAFF.

The chain couples TRBV19 to TRBJ2-7, with 12 bases that match TRBD2. J gave up 2 bases and V 5 bases, and 1 base lay outside the gene matches. Germline values: CDR1 LNHDA, CDR2 SQIVND (reference sequence). The CDR3 totals 14 residues. The CDR3 is CASSASGGAYEQYF. CDR3 DNA: TGTGCCAGTAGTGCTAGCGGGGGGGCCTACGAGCAGTACTTC.